What follows is one T cell receptor (beta chain) and its context. Assay used: immunoSEQ multiplex PCR; TCRdb lists only in-frame clones, some missing. The sample yields fewer than 850,000 clones, 95% to 97% seen once. The record originates from a study of shared clonotypes between healthy human individuals. Per germline, CDR1 LNHNV and CDR2 YYDKDF (reference sequence). The CDR3 runs to 17 residues. The trim removed 3 bases at V and 4 bases at J, leaving 11 bases unmatched. Naive CD8 populations comprised CD45RO-negative cells positively selected for CCR7, excluding terminally differentiated effector memory CD45RA+ cells.

Sequencing was performed on naive CD8+ T cells sorted from blood. J is TRBJ2-2 and V is TRBV15, with 7 positions matching TRBD1. This clonotype was obtained from a man aged 30 to 45 in good health. CDR3 region: CATSSEPGQIFTGELFF. The CDR3 DNA is TGTGCCACCAGCAGCGAACCGGGACAGATCTTCACCGGGGAGCTGTTTTTT.